This entry lists 21 T cell receptor beta chains sequenced from one sample in a study of CD8 T cells in ankylosing spondylitis. Via MiXCR, TCRdb re-called the 5' RACE reads, giving one row per CDR3 protein. The sample holds about 220,000 distinct CDR3 sequences, 10% seen once. What was sequenced was blood, either unsorted or a sorted T cell fraction (not recorded which). The source is a male donor with ankylosing spondylitis or in good health (not recorded which).

The rearrangement joins TRBV11-1 to TRBJ1-4; D not certain. V was pared by 5 bases and J by 5 bases, with 15 bases between. The CDR3 loop spans 15 amino acids. The V gene's germline CDR1 is SGHAT and CDR2 FQDESV (reference sequence). The CDR3 spells CASSPRGNGNEKLFF. In DNA, the CDR3 is TGTGCCAGCAGCCCGCGAGGAAACGGAAATGAAAAACTGTTTTTT. Supplemented by reference TRBV11-1 and TRBJ1-4, the full variable domain reads EAEVAQSPRYKITEKSQAVAFWCDPISGHATLYWYRQILGQGPELLVQFQDESVVDDSQLPKDRFSAERLKGVDSTLKIQPAELGDSAMYLCASSPRGNGNEKLFFGSGTQLSVL.

This clonotype was counted between two and nine times. The V gene is TRBV5-6, the J gene TRBJ2-5; a possible D gene is TRBD2 (5 bases). This CDR3 is 13 amino acids long. V was cut by 3 bases and J by 7 bases, with 13 bases left in between. Germline CDR1 reads SGHDT; CDR2 reads YYEEEE. CDR3 sequence (DNA): TGTGCCAGCAGCTCACAGTGGGGAGCGACCCAGTACTTC. It encodes CASSSQWGATQYF.

This clonotype was observed at least ten times. The chain links TRBV7-8 to TRBJ2-3; TRBD2 matches at 10 bases. Trimming cost V 8 bases and J 2 bases; bases outside gene matches: 13. The germline gives CDR1 SGHVS, CDR2 FQNEAQ. The CDR3 extends over 17 amino acids. CDR3 DNA: TGTGCCAGCTGTCGTTCCGGGACTAGCGACTACACAGATACGCAGTATTTT. Encoded protein: CASCRSGTSDYTDTQYF.

This clonotype was found a few times. V is TRBV6-5 and J is TRBJ2-7, with 8 positions matching TRBD1. The CDR3 is 13 amino acids. Germline values: CDR1 MNHEY, CDR2 SVGAGI. Germline trimming cut 4 bases from V and 7 bases from J; bases unmatched to any gene: 6. CDR3 sequence reads: CASSSPGGGEQYF. The CDR3 DNA is TGTGCCAGCAGTTCCCCAGGGGGCGGGGAGCAGTACTTC.

This clonotype was seen ten or more times. V usage is TRBV11-2 and J usage is TRBJ2-5, with D unclear. Germline V CDR1 and CDR2: SGHAT, FQNNGV. V lost 4 bases to trimming and J lost 3 bases, with 3 bases between them. CDR3 length equals 11 residues. In DNA form, the CDR3 reads TGTGCCAGCAGCTCAAAAGAGACCCAGTACTTC. This sequence encodes CASSSKETQYF.

In this sample, this clonotype turned up many times. The gene calls are TRBV7-3 and TRBJ2-1; TRBD2 matches 11 bases. After removal of 4 bases from V and 9 bases from J, the junction contained 5 bases not matched to a gene. Germline loops: CDR1 SGHTA, CDR2 FQGTGA. The CDR3 sequence is 14 residues long. In DNA form, the CDR3 reads TGTGCCAGCAGCTCCATAGCGGGGGGGACTGAGCAGTTCTTC. Translating gives CASSSIAGGTEQFF. The full variable domain, completed using reference TRBV7-3 and TRBJ2-1, is GAGVSQTPSNKVTEKGKYVELRCDPISGHTALYWYRQSLGQGPEFLIYFQGTGAADDSGLPNDRFFAVRPEGSVSTLKIQRTERGDSAVYLCASSSIAGGTEQFFGPGTRLTVL.

This clonotype was observed many times. The CDR3 region has the DNA TGCGCCAGCAGCCCGGGGGACATGAACACTGAAGCTTTCTTT. Residues: CASSPGDMNTEAFF. The chain combines TRBV5-1 with TRBJ1-1, with D maybe TRBD1 (6 bases). The CDR3 runs to 14 residues. CDR1 and CDR2 (germline): SGHRS, YFSETQ. Trimming stripped 4 bases from V and 0 bases from J, with 10 bases between. Drawing the rest from reference TRBV5-1 and TRBJ1-1, the complete variable domain is KAGVTQTPRYLIKTRGQQVTLSCSPISGHRSVSWYQQTPGQGLQFLFEYFSETQRNKGNFPGRFSGRQFSNSRSEMNVSTLELGDSALYLCASSPGDMNTEAFFGQGTRLTVV.

At least ten counts were recorded for this clonotype. The chain employs TRBV20-1 and TRBJ1-1; D is perhaps TRBD1 (5 bases). Per germline, CDR1 DFQATT and CDR2 SNEGSKA (reference sequence). V was trimmed by 5 bases and J by 2 bases, leaving 15 bases between them. The CDR3 runs 14 residues. In nucleotides, the CDR3 is TGCAGTGCTTGGGACTCGGTTGTCAACACTGAAGCTTTCTTT. It codes for CSAWDSVVNTEAFF.

A few counts support this clonotype. The chain has TRBV6-1 and TRBJ1-2; a possible D gene is TRBD1 (5 bases). V lost 1 base to trimming and J lost 1 base, with 16 bases between them. This CDR3 is 17 amino acids long. Per the germline V gene, CDR1 is MNHNS and CDR2 is SASEGT. The CDR3 nucleotides are TGTGCCAGCAGTGAAGGTGGAGGGTGGGACTATAACTATGGCTACACCTTC. Translated, it gives CASSEGGGWDYNYGYTF.

As concerns this clonotype: It may be a read error: a sequence one base away is much more abundant. This rearrangement joins TRBV20-1 to TRBJ1-2, with no clear D. Germline CDR1 is DFQATT and CDR2 is SNEGSKA (reference sequence). The CDR3 length is 14 residues. V lost 2 bases and J lost 2, with 12 bases in between. DNA of the CDR3: TGCAGTGCTAGAAGGGCAGGCACCAACTATGGCTACACCTTC. Translating it yields CSARRAGTNYGYTF.

This clonotype has ten or more counts. The CDR3 sequence is CSARVLGQGAIGAFF. In DNA form, the CDR3 reads TGCAGTGCTAGAGTTTTAGGACAGGGGGCGATCGGAGCTTTCTTT. This chain uses TRBV20-1 with TRBJ1-1; 11 bases map to TRBD1. The J segment lost 10 bases and the V segment lost 1 base, leaving 11 bases of the junction unmatched. Germline assignment: CDR1 DFQATT and CDR2 SNEGSKA (reference sequence). This CDR3 region has 15 residues.

The table lists this clonotype with many counts. J is TRBJ1-1 and V is TRBV4-2; no firm D call. Trimming removed 4 bases at V and 11 bases at J, with 14 bases between. Germline CDR1 LGHNA, CDR2 YNFKEQ. This CDR3 contains 12 residues. CDR3 protein: CASSLGSLEAFF. In nucleotides, the CDR3 is TGTGCCAGCAGCCTCGGGTCTCTCGAGGCTTTCTTT.

This clonotype was seen a few times. The V call is TRBV12-3 or TRBV12-4, the J call TRBJ1-1; the D gene is possibly TRBD1 (5 bases). With 6 bases removed from V and 9 bases from J, the gap between germline ends came to 11 bases. The CDR3 has 11 amino acids. In DNA, the CDR3 is TGTGCCAGCAGCGGGGCTCCTAAAGCTTTCTTT. Translating gives CASSGAPKAFF.

In this sample, this clonotype turned up a few times. This sequence joins TRBV3-1 and TRBJ1-6; D remains ambiguous. The V end lost 5 bases, the J end lost 0 bases, and 11 bases lay between the germline ends. This CDR3 has 16 residues. Per germline, CDR1 LGHDT and CDR2 YNNKEL (reference sequence). The CDR3 is CASSKALSSYNSPLHF. The CDR3 DNA is TGTGCCAGCAGCAAAGCTCTGAGCTCCTATAATTCACCCCTCCACTTT.

There are a few counts of this clonotype. This chain uses TRBV27 with TRBJ2-7; 11 bases match TRBD2. Trimming took 3 bases from V and 7 from J; bases not matched to a gene: 11. The CDR3 totals 16 residues. Germline assignment: CDR1 MNHEY and CDR2 SMNVEV (reference sequence). CDR3 DNA sequence: TGTGCCAGCAGTTTGGATCTAGCGGGGGGTCTAAGTGAGCAGTACTTC. It encodes CASSLDLAGGLSEQYF.

This clonotype was counted at least ten times. The chain combines TRBV20-1 with TRBJ2-3; TRBD1 matches 11 bases. Germline CDR1 reads DFQATT; CDR2 reads SNEGSKA (reference sequence). The CDR3 spans 13 residues. CDR3 sequence (DNA): TGCAATCCGGGACAGGGGGAAGGAGATACGCAGTATTTT. As protein: CNPGQGEGDTQYF.

This clonotype was seen repeatedly, ten times or more. The chain combines TRBV20-1 with TRBJ2-7; 14 nucleotides line up with TRBD2. CDR1 is DFQATT and CDR2 is SNEGSKA in the germline V gene (reference sequence). V was pared by 4 bases and J by 3 bases, with 2 bases of the junction left unmatched. This CDR3 comprises 14 residues. The CDR3 DNA is TGCAGTGCTACGGGACTAGCGGGGGTCTACGAGCAGTACTTC. Protein: CSATGLAGVYEQYF.

This clonotype was observed many times. The chain recombines TRBV12-3 or TRBV12-4 with TRBJ1-1, with D hard to call. The CDR3 totals 13 residues. Trimming removed 6 bases at V and 1 base at J, with 9 bases between. CDR3 sequence (DNA): TGTGCCAGCAGAGGACCGCCGAACACTGAAGCTTTCTTT. It yields the protein CASRGPPNTEAFF.

Points on this clonotype: A read error may account for a junction end that differs from germline. The rearrangement uses TRBV12-3 or TRBV12-4 and TRBJ1-2; TRBD1 aligns across 7 bases. This CDR3 region has 13 residues. This CDR3 reads CASGGTGVTGCTF. For the CDR3, the DNA is TGTGCCAGTGGGGGAACAGGGGTAACTGGCTGCACCTTC.

The chain has TRBV18 and TRBJ2-7; D is ambiguous. Trimming cost V 6 bases and J 5 bases, with 8 bases left between them. This CDR3 has 11 residues. Germline V gives CDR1 KGHSH, CDR2 LQKENI. For the CDR3, the DNA is TGTGCCAGCTCCCAACTGGACGAGCAGTACTTC. Amino acids: CASSQLDEQYF.

The chain carries TRBV7-2 and TRBJ2-3; 13 nucleotides agree with TRBD2. Trimming at V came to 4 bases and at J to 2 bases, leaving 6 bases not matched to a gene. This CDR3 is 17 amino acids long. Germline V gives CDR1 SGHTA, CDR2 FQGNSA. The CDR3 loop reads CASSSKGLAGTTDTQYF. The CDR3 DNA reads as TGTGCCAGCAGCTCCAAGGGACTAGCGGGGACCACAGATACGCAGTATTTT.